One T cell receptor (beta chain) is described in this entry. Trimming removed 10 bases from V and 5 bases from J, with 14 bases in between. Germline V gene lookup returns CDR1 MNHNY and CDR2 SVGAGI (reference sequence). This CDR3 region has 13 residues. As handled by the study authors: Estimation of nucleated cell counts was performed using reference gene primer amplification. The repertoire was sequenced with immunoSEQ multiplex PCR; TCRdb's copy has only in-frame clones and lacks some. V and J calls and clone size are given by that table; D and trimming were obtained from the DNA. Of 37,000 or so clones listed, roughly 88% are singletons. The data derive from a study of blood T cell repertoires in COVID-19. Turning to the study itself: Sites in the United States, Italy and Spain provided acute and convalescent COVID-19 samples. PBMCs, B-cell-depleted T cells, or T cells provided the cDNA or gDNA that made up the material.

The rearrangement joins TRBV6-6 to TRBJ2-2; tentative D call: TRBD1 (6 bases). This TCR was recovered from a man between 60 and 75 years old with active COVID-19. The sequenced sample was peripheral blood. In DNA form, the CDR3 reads TGTGCCACCGAAGGGGGAGAAACCGGGGAGCTGTTTTTT. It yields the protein CATEGGETGELFF.